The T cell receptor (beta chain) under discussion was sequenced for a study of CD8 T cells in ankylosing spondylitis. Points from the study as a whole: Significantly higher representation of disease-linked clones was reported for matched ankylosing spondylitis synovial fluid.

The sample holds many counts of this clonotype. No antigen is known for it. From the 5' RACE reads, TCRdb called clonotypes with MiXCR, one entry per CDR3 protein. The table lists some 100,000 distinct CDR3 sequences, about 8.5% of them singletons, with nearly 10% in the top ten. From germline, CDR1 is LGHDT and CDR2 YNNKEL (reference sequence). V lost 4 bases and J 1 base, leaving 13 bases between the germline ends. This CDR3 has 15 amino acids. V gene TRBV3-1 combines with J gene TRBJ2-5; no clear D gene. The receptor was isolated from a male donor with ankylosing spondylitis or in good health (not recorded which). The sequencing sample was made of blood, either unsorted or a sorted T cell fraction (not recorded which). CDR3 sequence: CASSLQFVSQETQYF. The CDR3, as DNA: TGTGCCAGCAGCCTACAATTCGTCAGCCAAGAGACCCAGTACTTC.